Listed below are T cell receptor beta chains from one sample, sequenced in a study of T cell responses to AZD1222 COVID-19 vaccine. Produced via immunoSEQ multiplex PCR; TCRdb's table is partial and in-frame only. The table has 130,000 or so clones, about nine tenths seen once. The sample was peripheral blood, taken on day 0 of AZD1222 vaccination. These receptors were collected from an adult in good health. Both conserved end residues are part of each CDR3. A D gene is named only where the DNA matches it firmly. Clone size is stated in some rows and not others, as once, few, many or a class when expanded.

v_call: TRBV29-1
d_call: TRBD1
clone_size: -
j_call: TRBJ1-2
cdr3_nt: TGCAGCGTTCCGTTACAGGGGGCCACCGGCTATGGCTACACCTTC
cdr3_aa: CSVPLQGATGYGYTF

v_call: TRBV19
d_call: -
clone_size: -
j_call: TRBJ2-5
cdr3_nt: TGTGCCAGTAGTAACAACGGAGAGACCCAGTACTTC
cdr3_aa: CASSNNGETQYF

v_call: TRBV14
d_call: TRBD2
clone_size: once
j_call: TRBJ2-1
cdr3_nt: TGTGCCAGCAGCCAAGAAGCGGGGACTAGCGGGGGTGATGAGCAGTTCTTC
cdr3_aa: CASSQEAGTSGGDEQFF

v_call: TRBV19
d_call: -
clone_size: -
j_call: TRBJ1-6
cdr3_nt: TGTGCCAGTCGTGAGAGCTCCTATAATTCACCCCTCCACTTT
cdr3_aa: CASRESSYNSPLHF

v_call: TRBV14
d_call: -
clone_size: -
j_call: TRBJ2-4
cdr3_nt: TGTGCCAGCAGCCAAGGGGGAAGGGACATTCAGTACTTC
cdr3_aa: CASSQGGRDIQYF

v_call: TRBV5-4
d_call: -
clone_size: -
j_call: TRBJ1-1
cdr3_nt: TGTGCCAGCAGCTTGGGGGAGAGACCTTTAGAAGCTTTCTTT
cdr3_aa: CASSLGERPLEAFF

v_call: TRBV30
d_call: -
clone_size: -
j_call: TRBJ1-2
cdr3_nt: TGTGCCTGGGCGCCCCGAGACCTATCCTTCTATGGCTACACCTTC
cdr3_aa: CAWAPRDLSFYGYTF

v_call: TRBV6-6
d_call: TRBD1
clone_size: -
j_call: TRBJ1-2
cdr3_nt: TGTGCCAGCAGCACCAGGGGGGGCTACACCTTC
cdr3_aa: CASSTRGGYTF

v_call: TRBV20-1
d_call: -
clone_size: few
j_call: TRBJ1-2
cdr3_nt: TGCAGTGCCGGGAATAACTATGGCTACACCTTC
cdr3_aa: CSAGNNYGYTF

v_call: TRBV6-5
d_call: TRBD2
clone_size: -
j_call: TRBJ2-5
cdr3_nt: TGTGCCAGCAGTTACTCGAGCGGGGGGGCCCCCGGGACCCAGTACTTC
cdr3_aa: CASSYSSGGAPGTQYF

v_call: TRBV5-6
d_call: -
clone_size: -
j_call: TRBJ1-6
cdr3_nt: TGTGCCAGCAGTACTAATACCCTCTCACCCCTCCACTTT
cdr3_aa: CASSTNTLSPLHF

v_call: TRBV18
d_call: TRBD1
clone_size: -
j_call: TRBJ1-2
cdr3_nt: TGTGCCAGCTCACAAACCGGACAGGGAGATGGCTACACCTTC
cdr3_aa: CASSQTGQGDGYTF

v_call: TRBV7-9
d_call: -
clone_size: -
j_call: TRBJ1-1
cdr3_nt: TGTGCCAGCAGCTTAGGGGAGAACACTGAAGCTTTCTTT
cdr3_aa: CASSLGENTEAFF

v_call: TRBV7-9
d_call: TRBD1
clone_size: -
j_call: TRBJ1-5
cdr3_nt: TGTGCCAGCAGGGCTGGGACAGGTAATCAGCCCCAGCATTTT
cdr3_aa: CASRAGTGNQPQHF

v_call: TRBV19
d_call: TRBD1
clone_size: -
j_call: TRBJ1-1
cdr3_nt: TGTGCCACCATGGGGACAGGGAGGACTGAAGCTTTCTTT
cdr3_aa: CATMGTGRTEAFF

v_call: TRBV5-1
d_call: -
clone_size: -
j_call: TRBJ1-1
cdr3_nt: TGCGCCAGCAGCTTATATGACCGGGACACTGAAGCTTTCTTT
cdr3_aa: CASSLYDRDTEAFF

v_call: TRBV27
d_call: -
clone_size: -
j_call: TRBJ1-4
cdr3_nt: TGTGCCAGCAGTTTGGTTGCAACTAATGAAAAACTGTTTTTT
cdr3_aa: CASSLVATNEKLFF

v_call: TRBV28
d_call: TRBD1
clone_size: -
j_call: TRBJ1-5
cdr3_nt: TGTGCCAGTCTCTCTTACAGGGGTATAAGCAATCAGCCCCAGCATTTT
cdr3_aa: CASLSYRGISNQPQHF

v_call: TRBV5-1
d_call: -
clone_size: -
j_call: TRBJ2-2
cdr3_nt: TGCGCCAGCAGCCCGCAGGGAGCGGGCGGGGAGCTGTTTTTT
cdr3_aa: CASSPQGAGGELFF

v_call: TRBV5-5
d_call: -
clone_size: -
j_call: TRBJ1-1
cdr3_nt: TGTGCCAGCAGCCCGCTGCTGGGGGGCGAGAAAGCTTTCTTT
cdr3_aa: CASSPLLGGEKAFF

v_call: TRBV5-5
d_call: TRBD1
clone_size: -
j_call: TRBJ2-7
cdr3_nt: TGTGCCAGCAGCCCTACAGGGGGGTCCTACGAGCAGTACTTC
cdr3_aa: CASSPTGGSYEQYF

v_call: TRBV29-1
d_call: TRBD1
clone_size: -
j_call: TRBJ1-1
cdr3_nt: TGCAGCGTTGAAATTGGCCGATCAGGGGGTGAAGCTTTCTTT
cdr3_aa: CSVEIGRSGGEAFF

v_call: TRBV27
d_call: TRBD1
clone_size: -
j_call: TRBJ2-7
cdr3_nt: TGTGCCAGCGGCTTGGCGGGACAGGGGTACGAGCAGTACTTC
cdr3_aa: CASGLAGQGYEQYF

v_call: TRBV6-1
d_call: -
clone_size: -
j_call: TRBJ2-3
cdr3_nt: TGTGCCAGCAGTGAAAGTCACGCAGATACGCAGTATTTT
cdr3_aa: CASSESHADTQYF

v_call: TRBV21-1
d_call: -
clone_size: -
j_call: TRBJ1-1
cdr3_nt: TGTGCCGGCCTACTACACGGGGGTTACAGAGGCCCACACCCACCTGAAGCTTTCTTT
cdr3_aa: CAGLLHGGYRGPHPPEAFF

v_call: TRBV29-1
d_call: -
clone_size: -
j_call: TRBJ1-2
cdr3_nt: TGCAGCGTTGCAGGGCTCTATGGCTACACCTTC
cdr3_aa: CSVAGLYGYTF

v_call: TRBV7-9
d_call: -
clone_size: -
j_call: TRBJ1-6
cdr3_nt: TGTGCCAGCAGCTTAGGAAGTCTTGGCTATAATTCACCCCTCCACTTT
cdr3_aa: CASSLGSLGYNSPLHF

v_call: TRBV14
d_call: -
clone_size: -
j_call: TRBJ2-7
cdr3_nt: TGTGCCAGCAGCCGACAGACCAACTACGAGCAGTACTTC
cdr3_aa: CASSRQTNYEQYF

v_call: TRBV12-3/TRBV12-4
d_call: TRBD1
clone_size: -
j_call: TRBJ1-2
cdr3_nt: TGTGCCAGCAAAACAGGGGTGGGCTACACCTTC
cdr3_aa: CASKTGVGYTF

v_call: TRBV12-3/TRBV12-4
d_call: -
clone_size: -
j_call: TRBJ1-2
cdr3_nt: TGTGCCAGCAGTTTGGGTCGGGTCGGTGGCTACACCTTC
cdr3_aa: CASSLGRVGGYTF

v_call: TRBV5-8
d_call: -
clone_size: -
j_call: TRBJ2-7
cdr3_nt: TGTGCCAGCAGCAAACGTGGTGGCGGACTCCAGCTGGAGCAGTACTTC
cdr3_aa: CASSKRGGGLQLEQYF

v_call: TRBV19
d_call: TRBD1
clone_size: -
j_call: TRBJ1-2
cdr3_nt: TGTGCCAGCAGACCCAGGGGGGGACGCGGCTACACCTTC
cdr3_aa: CASRPRGGRGYTF

v_call: TRBV3-1/TRBV3-2
d_call: -
clone_size: -
j_call: TRBJ1-2
cdr3_nt: TGTGCCAGCAGCCAAGCCACCGGTGGCTACACCTTC
cdr3_aa: CASSQATGGYTF

v_call: TRBV15
d_call: TRBD2
clone_size: -
j_call: TRBJ2-1
cdr3_nt: TGTGCCACCAGAAACCACGGGGGGGCCCCCTACAATGAGCAGTTCTTC
cdr3_aa: CATRNHGGAPYNEQFF

v_call: TRBV6-4
d_call: -
clone_size: -
j_call: TRBJ2-2
cdr3_nt: TGTGCCAGCAGCCTACGGGACACGTCGAACACCGGGGAGCTGTTTTTT
cdr3_aa: CASSLRDTSNTGELFF

v_call: TRBV2
d_call: TRBD1
clone_size: once
j_call: TRBJ1-6
cdr3_nt: TGTGCCAGCAGTAGGGACAGGGGGTCGTCCTATAATTCACCCCTCCACTTT
cdr3_aa: CASSRDRGSSYNSPLHF

v_call: TRBV6-5
d_call: TRBD1
clone_size: -
j_call: TRBJ1-1
cdr3_nt: TGTGCCAGTTCTCGGACAGGACATAAGAGTGAAGCTTTCTTT
cdr3_aa: CASSRTGHKSEAFF

v_call: TRBV10-2
d_call: TRBD1
clone_size: -
j_call: TRBJ2-7
cdr3_nt: TGCGCCAGCAGTCCGGACAGGGGAGGTGGGCAGTACTTC
cdr3_aa: CASSPDRGGGQYF

v_call: TRBV30
d_call: -
clone_size: once
j_call: TRBJ2-5
cdr3_nt: TGTGCCTGGAGTGTTAGGGGGGCCCGTCTCGCAGAGACCCAGTACTTC
cdr3_aa: CAWSVRGARLAETQYF

v_call: TRBV6-5
d_call: TRBD1
clone_size: -
j_call: TRBJ2-1
cdr3_nt: TGTGCCAGCATTACAGGGACAGGTGAGCAGTTCTTC
cdr3_aa: CASITGTGEQFF

v_call: TRBV5-1
d_call: -
clone_size: -
j_call: TRBJ2-7
cdr3_nt: TGCGCCAGCAGTACGGGGGGCTCCGACTACGAGCAGTACTTC
cdr3_aa: CASSTGGSDYEQYF

v_call: TRBV15
d_call: -
clone_size: -
j_call: TRBJ2-5
cdr3_nt: TGTGCCACCAGCAGAGGGGGGGGCCCACGCCAAGAGACCCAGTACTTC
cdr3_aa: CATSRGGGPRQETQYF

v_call: TRBV6-5
d_call: -
clone_size: -
j_call: TRBJ1-3
cdr3_nt: TGTGCCAGCTCCGGAGGGTTATATCTATTAAACACCATATATTTT
cdr3_aa: CASSGGLYLLNTIYF

v_call: TRBV27
d_call: TRBD2
clone_size: -
j_call: TRBJ2-1
cdr3_nt: TGTGCCAGCAGTTTATCACCGGGGGGTCCTACTTTTTACAATGAGCAGTTCTTC
cdr3_aa: CASSLSPGGPTFYNEQFF

v_call: TRBV28
d_call: -
clone_size: -
j_call: TRBJ1-1
cdr3_nt: TGTGCCAGCCTAGCCCAACCAGGCGGAATCGCTGAAGCTTTCTTT
cdr3_aa: CASLAQPGGIAEAFF

v_call: TRBV6-5
d_call: -
clone_size: -
j_call: TRBJ1-1
cdr3_nt: TGTGCCAGCAGGATACAGCTGAACACTGAAGCTTTCTTT
cdr3_aa: CASRIQLNTEAFF

v_call: TRBV27
d_call: -
clone_size: -
j_call: TRBJ2-2
cdr3_nt: TGTGCCAGCAGCCAGAGGGGGTCGAACACCGGGGAGCTGTTTTTT
cdr3_aa: CASSQRGSNTGELFF

v_call: TRBV6-1
d_call: -
clone_size: -
j_call: TRBJ1-5
cdr3_nt: TGTGCCAGCAGTGAAGGGGGATATAGCAATCAGCCCCAGCATTTT
cdr3_aa: CASSEGGYSNQPQHF

v_call: TRBV19
d_call: -
clone_size: -
j_call: TRBJ2-1
cdr3_nt: TGTGCCAGTAGTATGGGGGGCGTCAACAATGAGCAGTTCTTC
cdr3_aa: CASSMGGVNNEQFF

v_call: TRBV5-1
d_call: TRBD1
clone_size: -
j_call: TRBJ1-3
cdr3_nt: TGCGCCAGCAGCACCGGGACAGGGGGGAACACCATATATTTT
cdr3_aa: CASSTGTGGNTIYF

v_call: TRBV6-2/TRBV6-3
d_call: -
clone_size: -
j_call: TRBJ1-5
cdr3_nt: TGTGCCAGCAGTTACTCGATACAGGGTGATCAGCCCCAGCATTTT
cdr3_aa: CASSYSIQGDQPQHF

v_call: TRBV5-6
d_call: -
clone_size: -
j_call: TRBJ1-2
cdr3_nt: TGTGCCAGCAGCTCAAGGGCCTATGGCTACACCTTC
cdr3_aa: CASSSRAYGYTF

v_call: TRBV12-3/TRBV12-4
d_call: -
clone_size: -
j_call: TRBJ1-1
cdr3_nt: TGTGCCAGCAGTGAACAGGGAAACACTGAAGCTTTCTTT
cdr3_aa: CASSEQGNTEAFF